The entry below describes one T cell receptor (beta chain). These data are taken from a study of blood T cell repertoires in COVID-19. Study-level background: Samples of COVID-19 (acute and convalescent) were obtained from the United States, Italy and Spain. Nucleic acid was either cDNA or gDNA, and it came from T cells, B-cell-depleted T cells, or PBMCs.

V was shortened by 0 bases and J by 10 bases, with 10 bases between the two germline ends. The CDR3 extends over 13 amino acids. CDR1 is SEHNR and CDR2 is FQNEAQ in the germline V gene (reference sequence). In the study's own analysis: Using reference gene primer amplification, nucleated cell counts were estimated. Repertoires were generated with immunoSEQ multiplex PCR, while TCRdb's copy carries only in-frame clones and drops some. The V and J calls and clone size come from that table; D and trimming were worked out from the DNA. Of approximately 350,000 clones in the sample, around 89% were seen once.

Sequencing used peripheral blood. This chain links TRBV7-9 with TRBJ2-1; TRBD1 is a possible D gene (6 bases). The TCR was taken from a middle-aged man with acute or convalescent COVID-19. This chain's CDR3 is CASSLAKTGEQFF. DNA of the CDR3: TGTGCCAGCAGCTTAGCTAAGACAGGAGAGCAGTTCTTC.